The present TCR beta chain was sequenced within a study of T cell repertoires in cytomegalovirus infection. Study as a whole: Public TCR beta signatures provided an indication of both CMV infection and a matching HLA type.

MiXCR, applied by TCRdb to the reads, yields one record per CDR3 protein. The profile shows some 600,000 distinct CDR3 sequences, 20% to 30% of them singletons. The germline V gene encodes CDR1 SQVTM and CDR2 ANQGSEA. This CDR3 region has 15 residues. V was pared by 3 bases and J by 5 bases, with 5 bases of the junction left unmatched. The TCR sequence derives from a human donor in good health (CMV status not recorded). Some clones in this sample may be carry-over from other donors' samples. The V call is TRBV29-1, the J call TRBJ2-2; 11 positions agree with TRBD1. The specimen was CD8+ T cells from PBMCs. CDR3 protein: CSVETGQGATGELFF. The CDR3 DNA sequence: TGCAGCGTTGAGACAGGACAGGGGGCTACCGGGGAGCTGTTTTTT.